This T cell receptor beta chain was captured by sequencing in a study of T cell responses to AZD1222 COVID-19 vaccine. Sequenced by immunoSEQ multiplex PCR; TCRdb stores in-frame clones only, minus some. This sample yields 45,000 or so clones, of which 70% to 90% are seen a single time; 0.95% to 1.2% belongs to the top ten. Study-wide findings and caveats: No repertoire was sampled before or during the peak T cell response, only after it.

CDR3 length: 12 amino acids. Between the trimmed V and J ends, which lost 5 bases and 0 bases, there was a span of 7 bases. Germline V gene lookup returns CDR1 SQVTM and CDR2 ANQGSEA. A single count supports this clone. Its specificity is not known. The J gene is TRBJ1-1, the V gene TRBV29-1; no reliable D call. The TCR comes from an adult who received the AZD1222 COVID-19 vaccine. The specimen was peripheral blood, collected 28 days after the second AZD1222 dose. The CDR3 DNA sequence: TGCAGCGTTAAAGGGATGAACACTGAAGCTTTCTTT. It is translated as CSVKGMNTEAFF.